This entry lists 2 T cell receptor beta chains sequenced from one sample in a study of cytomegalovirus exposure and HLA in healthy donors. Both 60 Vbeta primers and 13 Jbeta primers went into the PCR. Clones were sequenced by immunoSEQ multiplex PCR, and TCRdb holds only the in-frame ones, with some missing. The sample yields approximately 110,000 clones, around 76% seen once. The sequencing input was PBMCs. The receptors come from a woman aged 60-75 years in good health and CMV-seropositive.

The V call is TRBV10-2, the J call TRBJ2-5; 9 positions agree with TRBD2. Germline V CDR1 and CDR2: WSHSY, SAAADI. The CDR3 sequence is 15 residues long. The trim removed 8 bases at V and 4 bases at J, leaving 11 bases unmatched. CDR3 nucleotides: TGCGCCAGCGGAATAGCGGGAGCATCAGGAGAGACCCAGTACTTC. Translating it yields CASGIAGASGETQYF.

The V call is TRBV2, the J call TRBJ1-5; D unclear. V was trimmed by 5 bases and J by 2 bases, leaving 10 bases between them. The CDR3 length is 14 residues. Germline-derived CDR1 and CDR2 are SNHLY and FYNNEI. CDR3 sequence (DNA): TGTGCCAGCAGTTCCCAGGTTGGCAATCAGCCCCAGCATTTT. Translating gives CASSSQVGNQPQHF. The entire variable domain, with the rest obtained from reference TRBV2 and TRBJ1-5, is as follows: EPEVTQTPSHQVTQMGQEVILRCVPISNHLYFYWYRQILGQKVEFLVSFYNNEISEKSEIFDDQFSVERPDGSNFTLKIRSTKLEDSAMYFCASSSQVGNQPQHFGDGTRLSIL.